These 18 T cell receptor beta chains were all obtained from the same sample, sequenced in a study of cytomegalovirus exposure and HLA in healthy donors. The study ran its PCR with 60 Vbeta and 13 Jbeta primers. Sequencing was performed with immunoSEQ multiplex PCR; in TCRdb, only in-frame clones are kept and a portion is missing. The profile shows 210,000 or so clones, about three quarters of them singletons. Specimen: PBMCs. These receptor sequences come from a boy between 10 and 17 years old in good health and CMV-seronegative.

J is TRBJ1-6 and V is TRBV5-1; possibly TRBD1 for D (6 bases). Trimming took 4 bases from V and 2 from J, leaving 16 bases between them. The germline V gene has CDR1 SGHRS and CDR2 YFSETQ. The CDR3 length is 17 residues. CDR3 sequence reads: CASSLRYRETYNSPLHF. CDR3 nucleotide sequence: TGCGCCAGCAGCCTACGTTACAGGGAGACCTATAATTCACCCCTCCACTTT.

The V call is TRBV7-9, the J call TRBJ2-7; 8 bases fit TRBD2. V was clipped by 2 bases and J by 7 bases; unmatched bases: 10. CDR3 length: 15 amino acids. Per germline, CDR1 SEHNR and CDR2 FQNEAQ (reference sequence). CDR3 protein: CASSLRLAGLGEQYF. DNA for the CDR3: TGTGCCAGCAGCTTAAGATTAGCGGGGCTGGGGGAGCAGTACTTC.

The genes are TRBV7-9 and TRBJ2-7; D remains ambiguous. V was pared by 0 bases and J by 3 bases, with 6 bases between. The germline gives CDR1 SEHNR, CDR2 FQNEAQ (reference sequence). This CDR3 comprises 13 residues. The CDR3: CASSLAAYYEQYF. The CDR3 DNA is TGTGCCAGCAGCTTAGCAGCGTACTACGAGCAGTACTTC.

The chain couples TRBV20-1 to TRBJ2-5; D gene uncertain. CDR3 length equals 11 residues. CDR1 DFQATT and CDR2 SNEGSKA come from the germline V gene (reference sequence). V was pared by 6 bases and J by 5 bases, with 10 bases between. In DNA, the CDR3 is TGCAGTGCCCTAAACCCTGAGACCCAGTACTTC. This encodes CSALNPETQYF.

This clone came up a few times. The gene calls are TRBV7-9 and TRBJ2-7, with 8 bases fitting TRBD1. Germline CDR1 SEHNR, CDR2 FQNEAQ (reference sequence). This CDR3 region has 17 residues. The V gene end was trimmed by 1 base and the J gene end by 5 bases; junction bases not matched to a gene: 13. The CDR3 DNA sequence: TGTGCCAGCAGCTTAGAAGCCCCGGGACAGGCTGCCGACGAGCAGTACTTC. Translating gives CASSLEAPGQAADEQYF.

V usage is TRBV13 and J usage is TRBJ2-3; D ambiguous. The germline V gene has CDR1 PRHDT and CDR2 FYEKMQ (reference sequence). CDR3 length: 14 residues. The V end lost 4 bases, the J end lost 1 base, and 9 bases lay between the germline ends. CDR3 DNA sequence: TGTGCCAGCAGCTACTCGTCTGGCACAGATACGCAGTATTTT. Translating it yields CASSYSSGTDTQYF.

In its sample, this clone was seen a few times. This chain links TRBV27 with TRBJ1-5; 9 nucleotides match TRBD1. The V and J ends lost 2 bases and 7 bases, in that order; junction bases with no gene match: 6. CDR1 is MNHEY and CDR2 is SMNVEV in the germline V gene (reference sequence). There are 15 residues in the CDR3. The DNA of the CDR3 is TGTGCCAGCAGTTTAGGGACAGGGTTCGGGCAGCCCCAGCATTTT. Translation: CASSLGTGFGQPQHF.

This clone was recorded only once. This rearrangement joins TRBV10-3 to TRBJ1-2; 7 nucleotides match TRBD1. CDR1 is ENHRY and CDR2 is SYGVKD in the germline V gene. This CDR3 is 15 amino acids long. With V trimmed by 2 bases and J by 4 bases, 7 bases remained unmatched. The CDR3 nucleotides read TGTGCCATCAGTGAGGGGGACAGTGGGCCCTATGGCTACACCTTC. Translation gives CAISEGDSGPYGYTF.

For this clone: Other DNA sequences from this sample encode an identical CDR3 as well. The J gene is TRBJ2-7, the V gene TRBV9; 14 bases match TRBD2. This CDR3 is 15 amino acids long. The germline CDR1 and CDR2 sequences are SGDLS and YYNGEE. J gave up 4 bases and V 4 bases, and 4 bases lay outside the gene matches. The CDR3 here is CASSPGTSGGYEQYF. The DNA of the CDR3 is TGTGCCAGCAGCCCCGGGACTAGCGGGGGATACGAGCAGTACTTC.

The chain employs TRBV28 and TRBJ1-2, with 10 bases lining up with TRBD1. This CDR3 spans 15 amino acids. Germline CDR1 reads MDHEN; CDR2 reads SYDVKM. V shed 1 base, J shed 6 bases, and the junction held 5 bases outside the gene matches. The CDR3, as DNA: TGTGCCAGCAGTTTATTGGGGACAGGGGCCGATGGCTACACCTTC. This gives the protein CASSLLGTGADGYTF.

This chain joins TRBV30 and TRBJ1-3; D might be TRBD1 (5 bases). Germline assignment: CDR1 GTSNPN and CDR2 SVGIG (reference sequence). This CDR3 spans 15 amino acids. Trimming pared 0 bases from V and 4 bases from J, leaving 13 bases between. Here the CDR3 DNA reads TGTGCCTGGAGTGTCAGGGTTTATTCAGGAAACACCATATATTTT. Translation gives CAWSVRVYSGNTIYF.

This clone has just one count. The chain joins TRBV10-3 to TRBJ2-7; D gene ambiguous. The CDR3 has 13 residues. Trimming removed 4 bases from V and 3 bases from J, with 10 bases in between. Germline CDR1 reads ENHRY; CDR2 reads SYGVKD. The CDR3 here is CAISVGRLYEQYF. Written as DNA, the CDR3 is TGTGCCATCAGTGTGGGCAGGCTCTACGAGCAGTACTTC.

The V call is TRBV4-2, the J call TRBJ2-3, with 10 bases identical to TRBD2. This CDR3 spans 16 amino acids. Germline lookup yields CDR1 LGHNA and CDR2 YNFKEQ. V dropped 3 bases and J dropped 3; count of bases not matched to a gene: 6. The CDR3 region is CASSHATSGLTDTQYF. The CDR3 DNA reads as TGTGCCAGCAGCCATGCGACTAGCGGGTTGACAGATACGCAGTATTTT.

The gene calls are TRBV6-1 and TRBJ1-5, with D possibly TRBD1 on 5 matching bases. Per the germline V gene, CDR1 is MNHNS and CDR2 is SASEGT. V was clipped by 4 bases and J by 6 bases, with 16 bases between them. CDR3 size: 15 residues. CDR3 nucleotides: TGTGCCAGCAGTGGAATGGAGGGGCAGGCTCAGCCCCAGCATTTT. As protein: CASSGMEGQAQPQHF.

The chain employs TRBV9 and TRBJ2-7; 8 bases are shared with TRBD2. The CDR3 is 16 residues long. CDR1 is SGDLS and CDR2 is YYNGEE in the germline V gene. Trimming took 8 bases from V and 0 from J; bases not matched to a gene: 13. The CDR3 nucleotides are TGTGCCAGTTCAGCGCGGGGGGACTTAAGCTCCTACGAGCAGTACTTC. Amino acids: CASSARGDLSSYEQYF.

The chain combines TRBV30 with TRBJ1-1, with D tentatively TRBD1 (5 bases). CDR1 GTSNPN and CDR2 SVGIG come from the germline V gene (reference sequence). The CDR3 sequence is 13 residues long. V lost 3 bases and J lost 2, with 10 bases in between. CDR3 coding DNA: TGTGCCTGGAGGAGCGGGGGTAACACTGAAGCTTTCTTT. Residues: CAWRSGGNTEAFF. Based on the CDR3 plus reference TRBV30 and TRBJ1-1, the full variable domain is SQTIHQWPATLVQPVGSPLSLECTVEGTSNPNLYWYRQAAGRGLQLLFYSVGIGQISSEVPQNLSASRPQDRQFILSSKKLLLSDSGFYLCAWRSGGNTEAFFGQGTRLTVV.

This chain links TRBV12-5 with TRBJ1-6; 7 nucleotides agree with TRBD1. The CDR3 contains 16 residues. V gave up 6 bases and J gave up 2 bases; unmatched junction bases: 7. The V gene's germline CDR1 is LGHNT and CDR2 FRNRAP. For the CDR3, the DNA is TGTGCTAGTGGGACGACAGGGTCGGCCTATAATTCACCCCTCCACTTT. Translated: CASGTTGSAYNSPLHF.

This chain uses TRBV30 with TRBJ1-1; D is perhaps TRBD1 (6 bases). The CDR3 is 14 amino acids. Trimming removed 2 bases at V and 0 bases at J, with 10 bases between. CDR1 is GTSNPN and CDR2 is SVGIG in the germline V gene (reference sequence). The CDR3 DNA reads TGTGCCTGGAGTACATACAGGGTGAACACTGAAGCTTTCTTT. Its protein product is CAWSTYRVNTEAFF.